One and the same sample provided the 2 T cell receptor beta chains below, sequenced in a study of cytomegalovirus exposure and HLA in healthy donors. 13 Jbeta primers and 60 Vbeta primers were used for the PCR. Sequencing used immunoSEQ multiplex PCR; TCRdb keeps in-frame clones, though not all of them. The sample shows about 140,000 clones, about 74% of them seen only once. The sequenced sample was PBMCs. Receptor source: a male donor in good health and CMV-seronegative.

This rearrangement joins TRBV2 to TRBJ1-5, with D uncertain. The V end lost 6 bases, the J end lost 0 bases, and 6 bases lay between the germline ends. This CDR3 contains 13 residues. Germline V gene lookup returns CDR1 SNHLY and CDR2 FYNNEI. The CDR3 coding sequence is TGTGCCAGCAGCTCTAATAGCAATCAGCCCCAGCATTTT. Its translation is CASSSNSNQPQHF.

The gene calls are TRBV29-1 and TRBJ1-2; TRBD1 agrees at 7 bases. The germline V gene encodes CDR1 SQVTM and CDR2 ANQGSEA. J was trimmed by 3 bases and V by 6 bases; bases with no gene match: 1. The CDR3 is 11 residues long. The CDR3 spells CSVRGDYGYTF. For the CDR3, the DNA is TGCAGCGTCAGGGGGGACTATGGCTACACCTTC. Combining the CDR3 with reference TRBV29-1 and TRBJ1-2 gives the whole variable domain SAVISQKPSRDICQRGTSLTIQCQVDSQVTMMFWYRQQPGQSLTLIATANQGSEATYESGFVIDKFPISRPNLTFSTLTVSNMSPEDSSIYLCSVRGDYGYTFGSGTRLTVV.